This TCR beta chain comes out of a study of somatic mutations in cytotoxic T cells in rheumatoid arthritis. V lost 6 bases to trimming and J lost 7 bases, with 12 bases between them. The CDR3 length is 12 residues. Per germline, CDR1 MNHEY and CDR2 SMNVEV (reference sequence). Study processing details: The authors rarely found patient CD8+ clones larger than 1% matching published virus-specific TCRB sequences. Assay used: immunoSEQ multiplex PCR; TCRdb lists only in-frame clones, some missing. That table supplies the V and J calls and clone size; D and trimming were determined from the DNA. The sample yields 20,000 to 25,000 clones, 65% to 85% seen once. This clone has just one count.

The origin of this receptor is an adult with rheumatoid arthritis. The source material was CD8+ T cells sorted from blood. The chain recombines TRBV27 with TRBJ2-5, with D perhaps TRBD1 (5 bases). CDR3 sequence: CASSQGLGTQYF. The CDR3 DNA is TGTGCCAGCAGCCAGGGTTTGGGGACCCAGTACTTC.